Listed below are T cell receptor beta chains from one sample, sequenced in a study of cytomegalovirus exposure and HLA in healthy donors. Produced via immunoSEQ multiplex PCR; TCRdb's table is partial and in-frame only. The sample includes over 100,000 clones, about 80% of them seen just once. The specimen was PBMCs. The receptors derive from a woman between 50 and 59 years old in good health and CMV-seropositive. The CDR3 runs from the conserved cysteine through the conserved F or W. Fields, in order: V gene, clone size, D gene, J gene, CDR3 DNA, CDR3 protein. D genes are given only for firm matches. A clone size is listed for some rows: how often the clone was seen (once, few, many), or a class if it is expanded.

TRBV5-5	few	-	TRBJ1-1	TGTGCCAGCAGCTTGATATTCCCGAACACTGAAGCTTTCTTT	CASSLIFPNTEAFF
TRBV4-3	-	-	TRBJ2-7	TGCGCCAGCAGCCTTATTCTGGCAGGGACCTACGAGCAGTACTTC	CASSLILAGTYEQYF
TRBV2	-	TRBD1	TRBJ2-7	TGTGCCAGCAGGGGACAGGGCTACGAGCAGTACTTC	CASRGQGYEQYF
TRBV5-6	few	-	TRBJ2-7	TGTGCCAGCAGCACAGGGACACGGCAGTACTTC	CASSTGTRQYF
TRBV9	-	-	TRBJ2-1	TGTGCCAGCAGCGGGCAGACTGCAGCTGGAAATGAGCAGTTCTTC	CASSGQTAAGNEQFF
TRBV7-9	-	TRBD1	TRBJ2-1	TGTGCCAGCAGCCCAAGGGGACAGACTTACTCCTACAATGAGCAGTTCTTC	CASSPRGQTYSYNEQFF
TRBV4-3	few	-	TRBJ2-7	TGCGCCAGCAGCCAAGATTGGCGGTTGGAGCAGTACTTC	CASSQDWRLEQYF
TRBV6-5	few	-	TRBJ1-1	TGTGCCAGCAGTTACTTTTCAAACACTGAAGCTTTCTTT	CASSYFSNTEAFF
TRBV4-2	-	-	TRBJ1-6	TGTGCCAGCAGCCGAGACGGAGATAATTCACCCCTCCACTTT	CASSRDGDNSPLHF
TRBV6-1	once	-	TRBJ1-2	TGTGCCAGCAGTTCCACGGATAGGGGGAACTATGGCTACACCTTC	CASSSTDRGNYGYTF
TRBV25-1	-	TRBD2	TRBJ2-7	TGTGCCAGCAAGATAGCGGGAGCTTTCGAGCAGTACTTC	CASKIAGAFEQYF
TRBV9	-	-	TRBJ2-6	TGTGCCAGCAGCGTAGTCCCCGGGGACTCTGGGGCCAACGGCCTGACTTTC	CASSVVPGDSGANGLTF
TRBV2	-	-	TRBJ1-4	TGTGCCGGCAGGGGCGCAACTAATGAAAAACTGTTTTTT	CAGRGATNEKLFF
TRBV27	once	-	TRBJ1-4	TGTGCCAGCAGCCGGGTAGGGGCTAATGAAAAACTGTTTTTT	CASSRVGANEKLFF
TRBV10-3	-	TRBD1	TRBJ1-1	TGTGCCATCAGTCCCGACAGGGGGAACACTGAAGCTTTCTTT	CAISPDRGNTEAFF
TRBV10-3	few	-	TRBJ1-6	TGTGCCATCGCGGACACTCCCGAAGGTTCACCCCTCCACTTT	CAIADTPEGSPLHF
TRBV2	-	TRBD2	TRBJ2-1	TGTGCCAGCAGTACTAGCGGGGGCTACAATGAGCAGTTCTTC	CASSTSGGYNEQFF
TRBV7-3	few	-	TRBJ2-3	TGTGCCAGCAGCTTTCAAGGGGGCACAGATACGCAGTATTTT	CASSFQGGTDTQYF
TRBV5-1	-	TRBD1	TRBJ2-7	TGCGCCAGCAGCTTGGCTGACAGGGGAGGCTACGAGCAGTACTTC	CASSLADRGGYEQYF
TRBV7-9	-	-	TRBJ1-6	TGTGCCAGCAGCTTAATGGCGCTAGGGGGGGTCTCTTCACCCCTCCACTTT	CASSLMALGGVSSPLHF
TRBV2	-	TRBD2	TRBJ2-1	TGTGCCAGCAGTGAACGCCTAGCGGGCGTTAATGAGCAGTTCTTC	CASSERLAGVNEQFF
TRBV5-1	-	TRBD1	TRBJ1-1	TGCGCCAGCAGCGCTGGGACAGCAAGAGTGAACACTGAAGCTTTCTTT	CASSAGTARVNTEAFF
TRBV5-1	-	-	TRBJ2-3	TGCGCCAGCAGCTACCGGGACTCCGCAGATACGCAGTATTTT	CASSYRDSADTQYF
TRBV18	-	-	TRBJ1-2	TGTGCCAGCTCACCAGGGGAGAACTATGGCTACACCTTC	CASSPGENYGYTF
TRBV7-9	-	-	TRBJ2-5	TGTGCCAGCAGCTTATCTGAGGAGACCCAGTACTTC	CASSLSEETQYF
TRBV11-2	-	-	TRBJ1-2	TGTGCCAGCAGCTTAGATCGGGCTAACTATGGCTACACCTTC	CASSLDRANYGYTF
TRBV29-1	-	TRBD1	TRBJ2-3	TGCAGCGGCATTGGGACAGGGGTTGGGAATGCGCAGTATTTT	CSGIGTGVGNAQYF
TRBV5-1	-	TRBD2	TRBJ2-2	TGCGCCAGCAGCGAGCTAGCGGGAGGAGGCACCGGGGAGCTGTTTTTT	CASSELAGGGTGELFF
TRBV5-1	few	TRBD1	TRBJ2-7	TGCGCCAGCAGCTTCGGGACAGGGGGCGCGGGGGAGCAGTACTTC	CASSFGTGGAGEQYF
TRBV7-8	-	TRBD1	TRBJ2-3	TGTGCCAGCAGCAAGACAGGGGATGGCACAGATACGCAGTATTTT	CASSKTGDGTDTQYF
TRBV9	-	TRBD2	TRBJ2-3	TGTGCCAGCAGCGTAGTTCGGGGGGGGGTCGATACGCAGTATTTT	CASSVVRGGVDTQYF
TRBV21-1	-	-	TRBJ1-2	TGTGCCAGCAGCAAAGCGCTAATTTTGGGGGCCGGGATTTCGTATGGCTACACCTTC	CASSKALILGAGISYGYTF
TRBV7-9	few	TRBD1	TRBJ2-5	TGTGCCAGCAGCTTAAGGGACAGGGGGTACCAAGAGACCCAGTACTTC	CASSLRDRGYQETQYF
TRBV5-4	-	TRBD2	TRBJ2-2	TGTGCCAGCAGCTTGGGACTAGCGGGGGCTGGCGGGGAGCTGTTTTTT	CASSLGLAGAGGELFF
TRBV2	-	-	TRBJ2-4	TGTGCCAGCAGTGAAGTGGGTCTCGCAAACAGTCAGTACTTC	CASSEVGLANSQYF
TRBV7-9	few	-	TRBJ1-3	TGTGCCAGCAGCTTAGCCCGAGGCCGGGGAAACACCATATATTTT	CASSLARGRGNTIYF
TRBV5-4	once	TRBD2	TRBJ2-3	TGTGCCAGCAGCTCCCGGCGGGAGGATACGCAGTATTTT	CASSSRREDTQYF